This entry lists 27 T cell receptor beta chains sequenced from one sample in a study of T-cell reconstitution after alpha-beta-depleted transplantation in children. A library of TCRbeta sequences, prepared with unique molecular identifiers, was generated. A single record per CDR3 protein comes from TCRdb applying MiXCR to the PCR reads. The repertoire consists of approximately 390,000 distinct CDR3 sequences, with about a tenth occurring once and the leading ten covering roughly 5%. The sample in question was PBMCs from the stem cell graft donor, obtained from the stem cell graft. The origin of the receptors is a human donor who donated a stem cell graft to a child with acute myeloid leukemia.

This clonotype was observed a handful of times. The chain joins TRBV7-3 to TRBJ2-6; D possibly corresponds to TRBD1 (6 bases). CDR1 SGHTA and CDR2 FQGTGA come from the germline V gene. This CDR3 region has 17 residues. The V end was cut by 0 bases, the J end by 1 base, with 10 bases between. CDR3 residues: CASSLTGAESGANVLTF. In DNA, the CDR3 is TGTGCCAGCAGCTTAACGGGGGCAGAGTCTGGGGCCAACGTCCTGACTTTC.

This clonotype was counted a few times. The chain employs TRBV5-1 and TRBJ2-1, with 8 bases aligning to TRBD2. The germline V gene has CDR1 SGHRS and CDR2 YFSETQ. This CDR3 has 18 amino acids. J gave up 2 bases and V 1 base, and 11 bases lay outside the gene matches. The CDR3 nucleotides read TGCGCCAGCAGCTTGAGGTACCCGGGGGGGCCAACCTACAATGAGCAGTTCTTC. Amino acids: CASSLRYPGGPTYNEQFF.

The J gene is TRBJ2-3, the V gene TRBV29-1, with D perhaps TRBD1 (5 bases). CDR3 length: 15 residues. Trimming pared 0 bases from V and 3 bases from J, leaving 13 bases between. Per the germline V gene, CDR1 is SQVTM and CDR2 is ANQGSEA. The CDR3 coding sequence is TGCAGCGTTGAAGAGGCAGGGATGGCAACAGATACGCAGTATTTT. This codes for CSVEEAGMATDTQYF.

This clonotype was recorded a few times. The chain links TRBV7-3 to TRBJ2-2, with TRBD1 matching over 8 bases. The J segment lost 4 bases and the V segment lost 5 bases, leaving 3 bases of the junction unmatched. Germline V gives CDR1 SGHTA, CDR2 FQGTGA. CDR3 length: 14 amino acids. The CDR3 DNA follows: TGTGCCAGCAGCCAGGGGGCAGTCACCGGGGAGCTGTTTTTT. Translation: CASSQGAVTGELFF.

This chain uses TRBV7-9 with TRBJ2-5; 8 positions match TRBD2. Germline loops: CDR1 SEHNR, CDR2 FQNEAQ (reference sequence). The V and J ends lost 3 bases and 5 bases, in that order; junction bases with no gene match: 5. The CDR3 runs to 14 residues. The DNA for the CDR3 is TGTGCCAGCAGCTTCGGCGGGGGGCTCGAGACCCAGTACTTC. The encoded protein is CASSFGGGLETQYF. Full variable domain (outside the CDR3, taken from reference TRBV7-9 and TRBJ2-5): DTGVSQNPRHKITKRGQNVTFRCDPISEHNRLYWYRQTLGQGPEFLTYFQNEAQLEKSRLLSDRFSAERPKGSFSTLEIQRTEQGDSAMYLCASSFGGGLETQYFGPGTRLLVL.

This clonotype turned up a few times. The rearrangement joins TRBV7-9 to TRBJ2-7, with 9 bases lining up with TRBD1. Germline CDR1 SEHNR, CDR2 FQNEAQ (reference sequence). V dropped 8 bases and J dropped 0; count of bases not matched to a gene: 2. The CDR3 has 13 residues. CDR3 sequence reads: CASDRGNSYEQYF. The CDR3 coding sequence is TGTGCCAGCGACAGGGGGAACTCCTACGAGCAGTACTTC.

This rearrangement joins TRBV5-4 to TRBJ1-1, with 9 bases aligning to TRBD1. The CDR3 is 13 residues long. Losses at the gene ends were 4 bases for V and 5 bases for J; bases not matched to a gene: 3. Per germline, CDR1 SGHNT and CDR2 YYREEE (reference sequence). The chain's CDR3 is CASSKDRGTEAFF. CDR3 coding DNA: TGTGCCAGCAGCAAGGACAGGGGAACTGAAGCTTTCTTT. The whole variable domain, filled in from reference TRBV5-4 and TRBJ1-1, reads ETGVTQSPTHLIKTRGQQVTLRCSSQSGHNTVSWYQQALGQGPQFIFQYYREEENGRGNFPPRFSGLQFPNYSSELNVNALELDDSALYLCASSKDRGTEAFFGQGTRLTVV.

The chain has TRBV20-1 and TRBJ2-1; D not resolved. Germline V gives CDR1 DFQATT, CDR2 SNEGSKA (reference sequence). V was pared by 0 bases and J by 10 bases, with 10 bases between. CDR3 length equals 12 residues. In DNA, the CDR3 is TGCAGTGCTAGAGATTACGGAAGCGAGCAGTTCTTC. The encoded protein is CSARDYGSEQFF.

This clonotype was detected many times. The chain combines TRBV12-3 or TRBV12-4 with TRBJ2-3, with TRBD1 identical over 8 bases. The V and J ends lost 5 bases and 0 bases, in that order; junction bases with no gene match: 7. The CDR3 has 16 amino acids. The CDR3 loop reads CASSPDRDFSTDTQYF. The CDR3 coding sequence is TGTGCCAGCAGTCCGGACAGGGACTTTAGCACAGATACGCAGTATTTT.

V and J are TRBV7-3 and TRBJ2-1; 13 nucleotides agree with TRBD2. The CDR3 length is 13 residues. Germline CDR1 is SGHTA and CDR2 is FQGTGA. The J segment lost 11 bases and the V segment lost 5 bases, leaving 3 bases of the junction unmatched. CDR3 region: CASSTGLAGQQFF. CDR3 DNA sequence: TGTGCCAGCAGCACGGGACTAGCGGGGCAGCAGTTCTTC. Drawing the rest from reference TRBV7-3 and TRBJ2-1, the complete variable domain is GAGVSQTPSNKVTEKGKYVELRCDPISGHTALYWYRQSLGQGPEFLIYFQGTGAADDSGLPNDRFFAVRPEGSVSTLKIQRTERGDSAVYLCASSTGLAGQQFFGPGTRLTVL.

This clonotype was seen repeatedly, ten times or more. This rearrangement joins TRBV5-1 to TRBJ2-7, with D tentatively TRBD1 (6 bases). Looked up from germline, CDR1 is SGHRS and CDR2 is YFSETQ. V shed 5 bases and J shed 4 bases, with 16 bases lying between them. This CDR3 has 14 residues. The CDR3 DNA reads as TGCGCCAGCAGTGTTTCAGGGGCGCGGTACGAGCAGTACTTC. This encodes CASSVSGARYEQYF.

This clonotype was seen only a few times. The chain carries TRBV6-1 and TRBJ1-1; D is undetermined. Germline values: CDR1 MNHNS, CDR2 SASEGT. The V end was cut by 6 bases, the J end by 4 bases, with 12 bases between. CDR3 length: 13 residues. The CDR3, as DNA: TGTGCCAGCAGGGGCTGGGAGGGCACTGAAGCTTTCTTT. As protein: CASRGWEGTEAFF.

This clonotype was found a few times. V gene TRBV11-2 combines with J gene TRBJ2-5; 7 bases agree with TRBD1. Germline loops: CDR1 SGHAT, CDR2 FQNNGV. This CDR3 is built from 16 residues. The ends lost 5 bases at V and 0 bases at J; junction bases unmatched: 9. In DNA form, the CDR3 reads TGTGCCAGCAGCCCCCGTTATGACAGGGACCAAGAGACCCAGTACTTC. As protein: CASSPRYDRDQETQYF.

This clonotype has only a few counts. CDR3 amino acids: CASSLMGHEGYEQFF. The CDR3 DNA sequence: TGTGCCAGCAGCTTAATGGGCCATGAAGGGTATGAGCAGTTCTTC. This chain uses TRBV7-3 with TRBJ2-1; the D is unclear. The V gene's germline CDR1 is SGHTA and CDR2 FQGTGA. The CDR3 totals 15 residues. The germline V and J ends were trimmed by 1 base and 8 bases, with 15 bases remaining between them.

This clonotype was counted between two and nine times. The chain recombines TRBV20-1 with TRBJ1-3; D is ambiguous. CDR3 size: 12 residues. The germline CDR1 and CDR2 sequences are DFQATT and SNEGSKA (reference sequence). V shed 0 bases and J shed 4 bases, with 4 bases lying between them. The CDR3 here is CSARDAGNTIYF. DNA of the CDR3: TGCAGTGCTAGAGATGCCGGAAACACCATATATTTT.

The rearrangement links TRBV11-2 to TRBJ2-1; 11 positions agree with TRBD2. The CDR3 spans 20 residues. The germline V gene encodes CDR1 SGHAT and CDR2 FQNNGV. The V gene end was trimmed by 1 base and the J gene end by 2 bases; junction bases not matched to a gene: 13. This chain's CDR3 is CASSLVPLTATSGAYNEQFF. The DNA of the CDR3 is TGTGCCAGCAGCTTAGTCCCCCTTACAGCGACTAGCGGGGCCTACAATGAGCAGTTCTTC.

The chain is built from TRBV5-5 and TRBJ2-7; TRBD1 matches 8 bases. The germline CDR1 and CDR2 sequences are SGHKS and YYEKEE (reference sequence). CDR3 length: 14 residues. V shed 0 bases and J 6 bases; nucleotides not matched to a gene: 5. The chain's CDR3 is CASSLAGQGSEQYV. The DNA for the CDR3 is TGTGCCAGCAGCTTGGCTGGACAGGGTAGCGAGCAGTACGTC.

This clonotype was detected only a few times. The J gene is TRBJ2-3, the V gene TRBV5-1; D could derive from TRBD1 or TRBD2 (6 bases each). The V end lost 0 bases, the J end lost 4 bases, and 9 bases lay between the germline ends. There are 14 residues in the CDR3. Germline values: CDR1 SGHRS, CDR2 YFSETQ. This chain's CDR3 is CASSLEGGPDTQYF. As DNA, the CDR3 is TGCGCCAGCAGCTTGGAAGGGGGGCCAGATACGCAGTATTTT.

The chain combines TRBV10-2 with TRBJ2-2, with D possibly being TRBD2 (5 bases). V lost 6 bases and J lost 4, with 15 bases in between. Germline values: CDR1 WSHSY, CDR2 SAAADI. This CDR3 contains 15 residues. The CDR3 is CASRFNPDFTGELFF. CDR3 nucleotides: TGCGCCAGCAGATTTAACCCGGACTTCACCGGGGAGCTGTTTTTT.

This chain links TRBV11-1 with TRBJ2-5, with TRBD2 as a possible D gene (5 bases). Germline CDR1 is SGHAT and CDR2 is FQDESV (reference sequence). Trimming took off 5 bases at V and 7 bases at J, with 38 bases between the two ends. The CDR3 runs 21 residues. This CDR3 reads CASSTSTRTPITTRDLTTQYF. For the CDR3, the DNA is TGTGCCAGCAGCACGAGCACTAGAACACCCATTACTACCAGAGACCTCACGACCCAGTACTTC.

The chain uses TRBV20-1 and TRBJ1-6, with D uncertain. The germline V and J ends were trimmed by 3 bases and 8 bases, with 11 bases remaining between them. The germline V gene encodes CDR1 DFQATT and CDR2 SNEGSKA (reference sequence). This CDR3 is 13 amino acids long. CDR3 DNA: TGCAGTGCTAGTTCGATTAGGGATTCACCCCTCCACTTT. It yields the protein CSASSIRDSPLHF.

The chain links TRBV5-1 to TRBJ2-2; D is ambiguous. Germline assignment: CDR1 SGHRS and CDR2 YFSETQ. Trimming shortened V by 4 bases and J by 6 bases, and 10 bases separated the two germline ends. This CDR3 comprises 13 residues. The CDR3 region has the DNA TGCGCCAGCAGCCCCACTGAGCCCGGGGAGCTGTTTTTT. This translates into CASSPTEPGELFF.

The chain is built from TRBV12-3 or TRBV12-4 and TRBJ2-1; 7 bases fit TRBD1. V shed 5 bases, J shed 13 bases, and the junction held 8 bases outside the gene matches. The CDR3 contains 12 residues. The CDR3 nucleotides read TGTGCCAGCAGTCTACTCCGGGACAGCCAGTTCTTC. Translating gives CASSLLRDSQFF.

This clonotype has just a few counts. The rearrangement links TRBV20-1 to TRBJ2-1, with TRBD2 as a possible D gene (5 bases). Deletions cut 2 bases from V and 10 bases from J, with 12 bases between. Germline assignment: CDR1 DFQATT and CDR2 SNEGSKA (reference sequence). This CDR3 is 12 amino acids long. As DNA, the CDR3 is TGCAGTGCTAGATTGGGAGAACTAGAGCAGTTCTTC. Translating gives CSARLGELEQFF.

The V gene is TRBV7-9, the J gene TRBJ2-3; 9 nucleotides agree with TRBD1. The CDR3 contains 15 residues. Germline CDR1 reads SEHNR; CDR2 reads FQNEAQ (reference sequence). After removal of 4 bases from V and 2 bases from J, the junction contained 4 bases not matched to a gene. The CDR3 reads CASSWTGESTDTQYF. In nucleotides, the CDR3 is TGTGCCAGCAGCTGGACAGGGGAGTCCACAGATACGCAGTATTTT.

The chain combines TRBV9 with TRBJ2-7, with D perhaps TRBD1 or TRBD2 (5 bases each). Germline V gives CDR1 SGDLS, CDR2 YYNGEE. V dropped 4 bases and J dropped 6 bases, with 14 bases sitting between them. The CDR3 extends over 13 amino acids. The CDR3 spells CASSPRTRGEQYF. The CDR3 coding sequence is TGTGCCAGCAGCCCGAGGACGAGGGGCGAGCAGTACTTC.

This clonotype was seen a handful of times. The V and J genes are TRBV6-1 and TRBJ2-1, with a tentative D call TRBD1 (5 bases). CDR1 and CDR2 (germline): MNHNS, SASEGT. The CDR3 has 13 residues. The ends were cut back, 6 bases at V and 4 bases at J, with 10 bases in the middle. CDR3 amino acids: CASSQDNYNEQFF. CDR3 sequence (DNA): TGTGCCAGCAGCCAGGACAATTACAATGAGCAGTTCTTC.